The present entry profiles one T cell receptor beta chain with its context. As yet, its antigen is unknown. Total RNA amounting to about 3,500 ng went into each TCR library. TCRalpha and TCRbeta cDNA went through nested PCRs of roughly 16 and 10 cycles, two in total. TCRdb reprocessed the 5' RACE reads and reports one entry per CDR3 protein, with no DNA. The sample table includes some 90,000 distinct CDR3 sequences. The sample belongs to a study of monozygotic twins with inflammatory bowel disease. Study findings and constraints: T cell subtypes that differed could not be told apart.

Researchers collected 2 to 2.5 ml of blood per donor. The CDR3 is made up of 15 amino acids. Per the germline V gene, CDR1 is MNHEY and CDR2 is SVGAGI. The sample consisted of blood. V is TRBV6-5 and J is TRBJ2-3. The sequence derives from a human donor with ulcerative colitis or Crohn's disease, or a healthy co-twin of an affected twin (not recorded which). This chain's CDR3 is CASSYSRGYTDTQYF.